The entry below describes one T cell receptor beta chain. Being one base from a much bigger clone, this may be a read error. The data were obtained in a study of T cell repertoires in cytomegalovirus infection. Germline lookup yields CDR1 SGHTA and CDR2 FQGNSA. This CDR3 has 15 amino acids. One entry per CDR3 protein, called by TCRdb with MiXCR from the reads. The table has under 800,000 distinct CDR3 sequences, approximately 24% seen once. The source material was CD8+ T cells from PBMCs. The TCR was taken from a human donor in good health (CMV status not recorded). Some clones in this sample may be carry-over from other donors' samples. The gene calls are TRBV7-2 and TRBJ2-5, with D tentatively TRBD1 or TRBD2 (6 bases each). CDR3 sequence reads: CASSWDAGTQETRYF. CDR3 coding DNA: TGTGCCAGCAGCTGGGATGCGGGGACACAAGAGACCCGGTACTTC.